The rows below give T cell receptor beta chains drawn from one sample of a study of T-cell memory formation after mild COVID-19. TCRdb re-called the 5' RACE reads with MiXCR, one entry per CDR3 protein. The table lists some 600,000 distinct CDR3 sequences, 17% of them singletons. Sequenced input: PBMCs or a T cell subset sorted from them (not recorded which). The receptor source for this set is an adult woman who had mild COVID-19 (a few samples of this study predate the infection). Cell type and time point are not known. The CDR3 runs from the conserved cysteine through the conserved F or W. Fields, in order: D gene, J gene, clone size, V gene, CDR3 DNA, CDR3 protein. The D gene is left open where the match is weak. Size values are once, few and many counts, or a class for expanded clones, and some rows have none.

D gene: TRBD2; J gene: TRBJ2-1; clone size: few; V gene: TRBV6-1; CDR3 DNA: TGTGCCAGCGTTCTAGCGGGGGGGCATTCCGTGATGGGGAATGAGCAGTTCTTC; CDR3 protein: CASVLAGGHSVMGNEQFF
D gene: TRBD1; J gene: TRBJ1-1; clone size: few; V gene: TRBV5-1; CDR3 DNA: TGCGCCAGCACGGGAGGTGCCCCCGCCGGGACAGGGGCTTCCACTGAAGCTTTCTTT; CDR3 protein: CASTGGAPAGTGASTEAFF
D gene: -; J gene: TRBJ2-1; clone size: few; V gene: TRBV18; CDR3 DNA: TGTGCCAGCTCACCGGTATCAGACCTTTACAATGAGCAGTTCTTC; CDR3 protein: CASSPVSDLYNEQFF
D gene: -; J gene: TRBJ1-1; clone size: few; V gene: TRBV20-1; CDR3 DNA: TGCAGTGCTGGTCTCGGAGAAGCTTTCTTT; CDR3 protein: CSAGLGEAFF
D gene: -; J gene: TRBJ1-1; clone size: -; V gene: TRBV5-5; CDR3 DNA: TGTGCCAGCAGCTTCTCAAGGTCGAACACTGAAGCTTTCTTT; CDR3 protein: CASSFSRSNTEAFF
D gene: TRBD2; J gene: TRBJ2-1; clone size: -; V gene: TRBV7-3; CDR3 DNA: TGTGCCAGCAGGAACCGGCCGGGACTACAAAATGAGCAGTTCTTC; CDR3 protein: CASRNRPGLQNEQFF
D gene: TRBD2; J gene: TRBJ2-5; clone size: few; V gene: TRBV7-2; CDR3 DNA: TGTGCCAGCAGCGCCGGGACTAGCGGGGGCCAAGAGACCCAGTACTTC; CDR3 protein: CASSAGTSGGQETQYF
D gene: -; J gene: TRBJ1-1; clone size: -; V gene: TRBV12-3/TRBV12-4; CDR3 DNA: TGTGCCAGCACCCAATCGGCGGGGAACACTGAAGCTTTCTTT; CDR3 protein: CASTQSAGNTEAFF
D gene: -; J gene: TRBJ2-7; clone size: -; V gene: TRBV12-3/TRBV12-4; CDR3 DNA: TGTGCCAGCAGTTTGAACATGTACGAGCAGTACTTC; CDR3 protein: CASSLNMYEQYF
D gene: -; J gene: TRBJ2-3; clone size: -; V gene: TRBV4-1; CDR3 DNA: TGCGCCAGCAGCCACGCTGCAGATACGCAGTATTTT; CDR3 protein: CASSHAADTQYF
D gene: -; J gene: TRBJ2-2; clone size: few; V gene: TRBV12-3/TRBV12-4; CDR3 DNA: TGTGCCAGCAGTCCCTTGGCGGGACCTGACACCGGGGAGCTGTTTTTT; CDR3 protein: CASSPLAGPDTGELFF